This is a list of T cell receptor beta chains from one sample in a study of blood T cells in healthy people across ages. TCRdb analysed the 5' RACE reads with MiXCR anew, one entry per CDR3 protein. The sample holds about 400,000 distinct CDR3 sequences, about half seen once. The sample consisted of blood. The receptors derive from a man aged 60 to 69 in good health. The CDR3 runs from the conserved cysteine through the conserved F or W. A D gene is named only where the DNA matches it firmly. Rows give clone size only sometimes, using once, few, many, or a class for an expanded clone.

v_call	j_call	clone_size	d_call	cdr3_aa	cdr3_nt
TRBV18	TRBJ1-2	few	.	CASSPEDGYGYTF	TGTGCCAGCTCACCGGAGGACGGCTATGGCTACACCTTC
TRBV7-9	TRBJ2-3	.	.	CASSQPGSRSDTQYF	TGTGCCAGCAGCCAGCCGGGGAGTAGGTCAGATACGCAGTATTTT
TRBV12-3/TRBV12-4	TRBJ2-3	few	.	CASSLKVLVQYF	TGTGCCAGCAGTTTGAAGGTTTTGGTGCAGTATTTT
TRBV6-5	TRBJ2-3	.	.	CASSVQMTDTQYF	TGTGCCAGCAGTGTTCAAATGACAGATACGCAGTATTTT
TRBV6-2/TRBV6-3	TRBJ2-1	.	.	CASSPPPPRNEQFF	TGTGCCAGCAGTCCCCCGCCCCCGCGGAATGAGCAGTTCTTC
TRBV7-2	TRBJ2-7	few	TRBD2	CASSLGGAGVLRYEQYF	TGTGCCAGCAGCTTAGGAGGGGCGGGAGTTCTTCGCTACGAGCAGTACTTC
TRBV14	TRBJ2-2	few	.	CASSQGVTGELFF	TGTGCCAGCAGCCAGGGGGTCACCGGGGAGCTGTTTTTT
TRBV6-1	TRBJ2-6	many	.	CASSERFLSAGANVLTF	TGTGCCAGCAGTGAAAGGTTTTTGAGCGCTGGGGCCAACGTCCTGACTTTC
TRBV20-1	TRBJ1-5	.	.	CSARGRRQPRHF	TGCAGTGCTAGAGGGCGTAGGCAGCCCCGGCATTTT
TRBV7-9	TRBJ1-2	few	.	CASSPGQDYTF	TGTGCCAGCAGCCCAGGCCAGGACTACACCTTC
TRBV6-2/TRBV6-3	TRBJ2-5	.	.	CASSYSRTEGMETQYF	TGTGCCAGCAGTTACTCGCGGACGGAGGGAATGGAGACCCAGTACTTC
TRBV29-1	TRBJ1-1	.	.	CSGDSGNTEAFF	TGCAGCGGCGACAGCGGGAACACTGAAGCTTTCTTT
TRBV12-3/TRBV12-4	TRBJ2-7	many	.	CASRGRSYEQYF	TGTGCCAGCAGAGGCCGTTCCTACGAGCAGTACTTC
TRBV20-1	TRBJ2-4	many	.	CSARDSAGNSKNIQYF	TGCAGTGCTAGAGACAGTGCAGGGAATTCCAAAAACATTCAGTACTTC
TRBV7-2	TRBJ2-1	few	.	CASSSRGMTWDEQFF	TGTGCCAGCAGCTCCCGGGGGATGACCTGGGATGAGCAGTTCTTC
TRBV6-5	TRBJ1-2	.	.	CASSYGWGLGYGYTF	TGTGCCAGCAGTTACGGCTGGGGTCTAGGCTATGGCTACACCTTC
TRBV9	TRBJ2-1	many	TRBD1	CASSVVGQGFQGETNEQFF	TGTGCCAGCAGCGTAGTGGGACAGGGGTTCCAGGGGGAAACCAATGAGCAGTTCTTC
TRBV3-1	TRBJ2-1	.	TRBD2	CASSQTPSGGQETQFF	TGTGCCAGCAGCCAAACTCCTAGCGGGGGTCAAGAGACCCAGTTCTTC
TRBV7-9	TRBJ2-7	few	TRBD2	CASSLSGGTYEQYF	TGTGCCAGCAGCTTAAGCGGGGGTACCTACGAGCAGTACTTC